A selection of T cell receptor beta chains follows, all from one sample in a study of blood T cell repertoires in COVID-19. Sequencing used immunoSEQ multiplex PCR; TCRdb keeps in-frame clones, though not all of them. Altogether 200,000 to 300,000 clones are present, around 80% being singletons, with the ten largest covering around 3.3%. Sequenced: peripheral blood. These receptors all come from a woman under 30 with acute or convalescent COVID-19. Both conserved end residues are part of each CDR3. Fields, in order: clone size, D gene, J gene, V gene, CDR3 DNA, CDR3 protein. D genes are given only for firm matches. Expanded clones are given a class, and other clones once, few, many or no size at all.

clone size: NA; D gene: TRBD2; J gene: TRBJ2-2; V gene: TRBV29-1; CDR3 DNA: TGCAGCGTCCGAATAGCGGGAGAGAACACCGGGGAGCTGTTTTTT; CDR3 protein: CSVRIAGENTGELFF
clone size: NA; D gene: NA; J gene: TRBJ2-5; V gene: TRBV7-2; CDR3 DNA: TGTGCCAGCAGCTTACCAGGGTGGGGAGAGACCCAGTACTTC; CDR3 protein: CASSLPGWGETQYF
clone size: NA; D gene: TRBD2; J gene: TRBJ2-1; V gene: TRBV4-1; CDR3 DNA: TGCGCCAGCAGCCAACCTGTTGGGACTAGCGGGGACAATGAGCAGTTCTTC; CDR3 protein: CASSQPVGTSGDNEQFF
clone size: many; D gene: NA; J gene: TRBJ1-1; V gene: TRBV5-8; CDR3 DNA: TGTGCCAGCAGCTTGCTCGTCGGCAGGGTCGGAAGAACTGAAGCTTTCTTT; CDR3 protein: CASSLLVGRVGRTEAFF
clone size: once; D gene: NA; J gene: TRBJ2-5; V gene: TRBV4-3; CDR3 DNA: TGCGCCAGCAGCCAAGACGAACGGGAGTCGGGGACCCAGTACTTC; CDR3 protein: CASSQDERESGTQYF
clone size: NA; D gene: TRBD2; J gene: TRBJ2-7; V gene: TRBV6-2/TRBV6-3; CDR3 DNA: TGTGCCAGCAGTCCCCTTCTAGCGGGACGCTCCTACGAGCAGTACTTC; CDR3 protein: CASSPLLAGRSYEQYF
clone size: NA; D gene: TRBD2; J gene: TRBJ2-7; V gene: TRBV7-2; CDR3 DNA: TGTGCCACCGCCCCCAGACTAGCGGGAGCCGAGCAGTACTTC; CDR3 protein: CATAPRLAGAEQYF
clone size: NA; D gene: NA; J gene: TRBJ2-5; V gene: TRBV5-1; CDR3 DNA: TGCGCCAGCAGCGAGCAAGAGACCCAGTACTTC; CDR3 protein: CASSEQETQYF
clone size: NA; D gene: NA; J gene: TRBJ2-5; V gene: TRBV24-1; CDR3 DNA: TGTGCCACCAGTGATTACGGTCAGGGGCCCCAGGGGACCCAGTACTTC; CDR3 protein: CATSDYGQGPQGTQYF
clone size: NA; D gene: NA; J gene: TRBJ1-5; V gene: TRBV2; CDR3 DNA: TGTGCCAGCAGCACAGATAGCAATCAGCCCCAGCATTTT; CDR3 protein: CASSTDSNQPQHF
clone size: NA; D gene: TRBD1; J gene: TRBJ2-1; V gene: TRBV19; CDR3 DNA: TGTGCCAGTAGACTCGGGACAGGGGCTAATGAGCAGTTCTTC; CDR3 protein: CASRLGTGANEQFF
clone size: NA; D gene: TRBD2; J gene: TRBJ2-3; V gene: TRBV7-2; CDR3 DNA: TGTGCCAGCAGCACCATAGCGGGATTTAGCCCAGATACGCAGTATTTT; CDR3 protein: CASSTIAGFSPDTQYF
clone size: NA; D gene: NA; J gene: TRBJ1-6; V gene: TRBV14; CDR3 DNA: TGTGCCAGCAGCCAAGAATACAGGAATTCACCCCTCCACTTT; CDR3 protein: CASSQEYRNSPLHF
clone size: few; D gene: NA; J gene: TRBJ1-2; V gene: TRBV6-2/TRBV6-3; CDR3 DNA: TGTGCCAGCAGCTCCACGGACAGTTATGGCTACACCTTC; CDR3 protein: CASSSTDSYGYTF
clone size: NA; D gene: NA; J gene: TRBJ2-1; V gene: TRBV10-2; CDR3 DNA: TGCGCCAGCAGTGAGACCCATCCTAACAATGAGCAGTTCTTC; CDR3 protein: CASSETHPNNEQFF
clone size: NA; D gene: NA; J gene: TRBJ2-3; V gene: TRBV15; CDR3 DNA: TGTGCCACCAGCCGATGGGGCGGAGATCTGTCTGATACGCAGTATTTT; CDR3 protein: CATSRWGGDLSDTQYF
clone size: NA; D gene: NA; J gene: TRBJ1-6; V gene: TRBV6-5; CDR3 DNA: TGTGCCAGCAGTTACGGAGATTCACCCCTCCACTTT; CDR3 protein: CASSYGDSPLHF
clone size: NA; D gene: NA; J gene: TRBJ2-5; V gene: TRBV7-7; CDR3 DNA: TGTGCTAGCAGCTTATCAGGGAATTCAGAGACCCAGTACTTC; CDR3 protein: CASSLSGNSETQYF
clone size: NA; D gene: TRBD1; J gene: TRBJ1-2; V gene: TRBV4-3; CDR3 DNA: TGCGCCAGCAGCCAAGAGAGAAACAGGGGGAATGGCTACACCTTC; CDR3 protein: CASSQERNRGNGYTF
clone size: NA; D gene: NA; J gene: TRBJ2-7; V gene: TRBV7-8; CDR3 DNA: TGTGCCAGCAGCTTAGGAACCTGGACGGGATTTGGCTACGAGCAGTACTTC; CDR3 protein: CASSLGTWTGFGYEQYF
clone size: NA; D gene: TRBD1; J gene: TRBJ2-5; V gene: TRBV5-6; CDR3 DNA: TGTGCCAGCAGCTTAGGACAGGCGAGGCTACAGGCCCAGTACTTC; CDR3 protein: CASSLGQARLQAQYF
clone size: NA; D gene: NA; J gene: TRBJ2-5; V gene: TRBV12-3/TRBV12-4; CDR3 DNA: TGTGCCAGCAGCCGGGACATTTCGGAGACCCAGTACTTC; CDR3 protein: CASSRDISETQYF
clone size: NA; D gene: TRBD1; J gene: TRBJ1-5; V gene: TRBV19; CDR3 DNA: TGTGCCAGCCAACAGGGGGTGACTCAGCCCCAGCATTTT; CDR3 protein: CASQQGVTQPQHF
clone size: NA; D gene: TRBD1; J gene: TRBJ1-1; V gene: TRBV18; CDR3 DNA: TGTGCCAGCTCACCCTCGCCAGGGGGCTACACTGAAGCTTTCTTT; CDR3 protein: CASSPSPGGYTEAFF
clone size: NA; D gene: NA; J gene: TRBJ2-2; V gene: TRBV5-8; CDR3 DNA: TGTGCCAGCAGCTTGGGGCTAGCGCCCGTCCTAAGTGGGGACACCGGGGAGCTGTTTTTT; CDR3 protein: CASSLGLAPVLSGDTGELFF
clone size: NA; D gene: NA; J gene: TRBJ1-1; V gene: TRBV7-9; CDR3 DNA: TGTGCCAGCAGCTTGGAAGGAGGCCCAATTCATGGAGCTTTCTTT; CDR3 protein: CASSLEGGPIHGAFF
clone size: NA; D gene: NA; J gene: TRBJ2-5; V gene: TRBV7-2; CDR3 DNA: TGTGCCAGCAGCTTAGGGCAGGGGTTTGAGACCCAGTACTTC; CDR3 protein: CASSLGQGFETQYF
clone size: NA; D gene: NA; J gene: TRBJ2-5; V gene: TRBV19; CDR3 DNA: TGTGCCAGTTCGGCTAGCAAAGAGACCCAGTACTTC; CDR3 protein: CASSASKETQYF
clone size: many; D gene: NA; J gene: TRBJ1-2; V gene: TRBV11-2; CDR3 DNA: TGTGCCAGCAGCTTAGATGGGTCCATGACTCTTCCTCATTATGGCTACACCTTC; CDR3 protein: CASSLDGSMTLPHYGYTF
clone size: NA; D gene: NA; J gene: TRBJ2-7; V gene: TRBV30; CDR3 DNA: TGTGCCTGGAGTGTAATCTCCAGGTCCTACGAGCAGTACTTC; CDR3 protein: CAWSVISRSYEQYF
clone size: NA; D gene: TRBD1; J gene: TRBJ1-6; V gene: TRBV4-3; CDR3 DNA: TGCGCCAGCAGCCAAGATCCCCCCTGGGTCGGACAGGGGTTTCATTCACCCCTCCACTTT; CDR3 protein: CASSQDPPWVGQGFHSPLHF
clone size: NA; D gene: TRBD2; J gene: TRBJ2-2; V gene: TRBV7-2; CDR3 DNA: TGTGCCAGCAGCTTAGCACTAGCGGGATATGGCACCGGGGAGCTGTTTTTT; CDR3 protein: CASSLALAGYGTGELFF
clone size: NA; D gene: TRBD1; J gene: TRBJ2-7; V gene: TRBV7-6; CDR3 DNA: TGTGCCAGCAGCTTCGACAGGGATGCGTCCTACGAGCAGTACTTC; CDR3 protein: CASSFDRDASYEQYF
clone size: NA; D gene: TRBD2; J gene: TRBJ2-7; V gene: TRBV3-1/TRBV3-2; CDR3 DNA: TGTGCCAGCAGCCAAGATCGGCGTCTAGCGGGCTACTACGAGCAGTACTTC; CDR3 protein: CASSQDRRLAGYYEQYF
clone size: few; D gene: TRBD1; J gene: TRBJ2-5; V gene: TRBV10-2; CDR3 DNA: TGCGCCAGCCGGACAGGGCGAGAGACCCAGTACTTC; CDR3 protein: CASRTGRETQYF
clone size: NA; D gene: NA; J gene: TRBJ1-1; V gene: TRBV27; CDR3 DNA: TGTGCCAGCAGTTTACGCCTCCGAGGCACTGAAGCTTTCTTT; CDR3 protein: CASSLRLRGTEAFF
clone size: NA; D gene: NA; J gene: TRBJ2-3; V gene: TRBV6-5; CDR3 DNA: TGTGCCAGCAGTTACTTATTAGATACGCAGTATTTT; CDR3 protein: CASSYLLDTQYF
clone size: NA; D gene: NA; J gene: TRBJ1-2; V gene: TRBV30; CDR3 DNA: TGTGCCTGGGCTGGACTCTATGGCTACACCTTC; CDR3 protein: CAWAGLYGYTF
clone size: NA; D gene: NA; J gene: TRBJ1-2; V gene: TRBV29-1; CDR3 DNA: TGCAGCGTTGAAGATCCCGACTACACGGCACGGACGGGTGGCTACACCTTC; CDR3 protein: CSVEDPDYTARTGGYTF
clone size: NA; D gene: NA; J gene: TRBJ1-1; V gene: TRBV3-1/TRBV3-2; CDR3 DNA: TGTGCCAGCAGCCAAATTCTCTACAGACCCTGCACTGAAGCTTTCTTT; CDR3 protein: CASSQILYRPCTEAFF
clone size: NA; D gene: TRBD2; J gene: TRBJ2-5; V gene: TRBV18; CDR3 DNA: TGTGCCAGCTCACCAGGACTAGCGGGAGAGACCCAGTACTTC; CDR3 protein: CASSPGLAGETQYF
clone size: NA; D gene: NA; J gene: TRBJ2-5; V gene: TRBV5-1; CDR3 DNA: TGCGCCAGCAGCTTGGCGTACCAAGAGACCCAGTACTTC; CDR3 protein: CASSLAYQETQYF
clone size: NA; D gene: TRBD1; J gene: TRBJ1-2; V gene: TRBV7-2; CDR3 DNA: TGTGCCAGCAGCCCTAGCCCAGGGGGGTATGGCTACACCTTC; CDR3 protein: CASSPSPGGYGYTF
clone size: NA; D gene: NA; J gene: TRBJ2-5; V gene: TRBV9; CDR3 DNA: TGTGCCAGCAGCGTAGAAGGGAGGGGGGACCAAGAGACCCAGTACTTC; CDR3 protein: CASSVEGRGDQETQYF
clone size: NA; D gene: NA; J gene: TRBJ1-2; V gene: TRBV30; CDR3 DNA: TGTGCCTGGAGTGGAGACAGCCCCGCAGACTATGGCTACACCTTC; CDR3 protein: CAWSGDSPADYGYTF
clone size: NA; D gene: NA; J gene: TRBJ2-7; V gene: TRBV19; CDR3 DNA: TGTGCCACCGCTTACGGTATCGGGGGCTACGAGCAGTACTTC; CDR3 protein: CATAYGIGGYEQYF